This is a list of T cell receptor beta chains from one sample in a study of blood T cell repertoires in COVID-19. Clones were read by immunoSEQ multiplex PCR, and TCRdb kept only the in-frame ones, dropping some. The sample lists about 280,000 clones, more than 80% occurring once. The sequencing input was PBMCs or T cells enriched from blood (not recorded which). Every receptor here comes from a woman between 25 and 40 years old with acute COVID-19. CDR3s include the opening cysteine and the closing phenylalanine or tryptophan. D genes are given only for firm matches. Size is omitted from some rows. Given values are once, few, many or a class for expanded clones.

j_call d_call v_call clone_size cdr3_nt cdr3_aa
TRBJ2-5 NA TRBV28 NA TGTGCCAGCAGTCAGGGACTTCTAATCCAGTACTTC CASSQGLLIQYF
TRBJ2-1 NA TRBV27 NA TGTGCCAGCAGTTTATTTCCCCCGAGCTCCTACAATGAGCAGTTCTTC CASSLFPPSSYNEQFF
TRBJ2-7 NA TRBV7-9 NA TGTGCCAGCAGCCCCGACGGCAAAGGGGCCTACGAGCAGTACTTC CASSPDGKGAYEQYF
TRBJ1-3 TRBD1 TRBV9 NA TGTGCCAGCAGCAAACACGGGACAGACTCTGGAAACACCATATATTTT CASSKHGTDSGNTIYF
TRBJ1-1 NA TRBV19 NA TGTGCCAGTAGTCGACAGGTAGAGAGTGAAGCTTTCTTT CASSRQVESEAFF
TRBJ1-6 NA TRBV2 NA TGTGCCAGCAGCCTCTATAACCCCCTCCACTTT CASSLYNPLHF
TRBJ1-4 NA TRBV2 NA TGTGCCAGCAGTGTGACAGATGCAACTAATGAAAAACTGTTTTTT CASSVTDATNEKLFF
TRBJ1-3 NA TRBV19 few TGTGCCAGTACCGACTCGGTACGATCTGGAAACACCATATATTTT CASTDSVRSGNTIYF
TRBJ2-7 NA TRBV7-9 NA TGTGCCAGCAGCTTAGCCGGGTTCTACGAGCAGTACTTC CASSLAGFYEQYF
TRBJ2-1 TRBD2 TRBV6-2/TRBV6-3 NA TGTGCCAGCAGTTACGGGCATCTACTAGCGGGATCCAATGAGCAGTTCTTC CASSYGHLLAGSNEQFF
TRBJ2-7 TRBD1 TRBV10-1 few TGCGCCAGCAGTGGACAGGGGCACTACGAGCAGTACTTC CASSGQGHYEQYF
TRBJ2-2 NA TRBV27 NA TGTGCCAGCAGTCCAAGAGCCGGGGAGCTGTTTTTT CASSPRAGELFF
TRBJ1-2 TRBD1 TRBV28 NA TGTGCCAGCAGTCGGACAGGAGGGTTCATGGGCCGATATGGCTACACCTTC CASSRTGGFMGRYGYTF
TRBJ1-1 TRBD1 TRBV25-1 NA TGTGCCAGCAGTCCCGGGACCGGGACAGATAACACTGAAGCTTTCTTT CASSPGTGTDNTEAFF
TRBJ1-1 TRBD1 TRBV28 NA TGTGCCAGCAGCCCTGACAGGGTGAACACTGAAGCTTTCTTT CASSPDRVNTEAFF
TRBJ2-3 TRBD2 TRBV5-4 NA TGTGCCAGCAGCCCCGGGACTAGCGGGCCCAGCACAGATACGCAGTATTTT CASSPGTSGPSTDTQYF
TRBJ2-1 TRBD2 TRBV19 NA TGTGCCAGTAGCGCATGGGGACTAGCGGGAGCGGGGGAGCAGTTCTTC CASSAWGLAGAGEQFF
TRBJ1-6 NA TRBV28 NA TGTGCCAGCAGTTTACCCCAGAATTCACCCCTCCACTTT CASSLPQNSPLHF